Listed below are T cell receptor beta chains from one sample, sequenced in a study of graft-versus-host responses after intestinal transplantation. Only in-frame clones appear in the TCRdb table, and some are missing; sequencing was by immunoSEQ multiplex PCR. The sample carries approximately 9,800 clones, under 35% recorded once. The starting material was alloreactive CD4+ T cells from a mixed lymphocyte reaction culture, obtained before transplantation. These receptors were obtained from a human patient who was an organ donor for intestinal transplantation. Both conserved end residues are trimmed from each CDR3. Some rows mark clone size as missing; the rest say once, few, many or name a class of expanded clone.

j_gene | v_gene | abundance | CDR3aa
TRBJ1-5 | TRBV2 | NA | ASSEGGGYQPQH
TRBJ1-4 | TRBV5-4 | NA | ASSLGISAPSNEKLF
TRBJ1-5 | TRBV11-2 | NA | ASSLGHNQPQH
TRBJ2-1 | TRBV10-3 | few | ASYLSGQNNEQF
TRBJ1-1 | TRBV28 | NA | ASSPPGSLNTEAF
TRBJ1-2 | TRBV5-4 | NA | ASISIIPGKTYGYT
NA | TRBV5-1 | NA | ASSFRTGGHEQY
TRBJ2-3 | TRBV30 | NA | AWSGQGVGGDTQY
TRBJ2-5 | TRBV29-1 | few | SVTGGAETQY
TRBJ1-1 | TRBV28 | NA | ASSGRRRAF
TRBJ2-1 | TRBV28 | few | ASSLMRGLNEQF
TRBJ1-2 | TRBV30 | NA | ARTGTGPYT
TRBJ2-7 | TRBV6-1 | NA | ASSEDGRGSLLYEQY
TRBJ2-3 | TRBV5-4 | NA | ASSPGGGAHTDTQY